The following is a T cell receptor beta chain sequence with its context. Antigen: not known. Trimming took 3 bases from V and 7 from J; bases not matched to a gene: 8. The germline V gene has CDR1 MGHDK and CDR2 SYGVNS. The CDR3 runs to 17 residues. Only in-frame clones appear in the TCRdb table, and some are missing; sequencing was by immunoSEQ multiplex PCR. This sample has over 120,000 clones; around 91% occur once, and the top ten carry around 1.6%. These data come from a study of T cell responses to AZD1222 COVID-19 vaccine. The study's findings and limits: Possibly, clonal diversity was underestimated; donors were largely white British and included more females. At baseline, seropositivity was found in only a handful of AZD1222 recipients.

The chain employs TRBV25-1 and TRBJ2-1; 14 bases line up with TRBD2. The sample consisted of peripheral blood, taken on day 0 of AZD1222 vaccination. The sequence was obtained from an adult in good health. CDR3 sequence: CASSERVGLAGVNEQFF. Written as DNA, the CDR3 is TGTGCCAGCAGTGAGCGCGTGGGACTAGCGGGAGTTAATGAGCAGTTCTTC.